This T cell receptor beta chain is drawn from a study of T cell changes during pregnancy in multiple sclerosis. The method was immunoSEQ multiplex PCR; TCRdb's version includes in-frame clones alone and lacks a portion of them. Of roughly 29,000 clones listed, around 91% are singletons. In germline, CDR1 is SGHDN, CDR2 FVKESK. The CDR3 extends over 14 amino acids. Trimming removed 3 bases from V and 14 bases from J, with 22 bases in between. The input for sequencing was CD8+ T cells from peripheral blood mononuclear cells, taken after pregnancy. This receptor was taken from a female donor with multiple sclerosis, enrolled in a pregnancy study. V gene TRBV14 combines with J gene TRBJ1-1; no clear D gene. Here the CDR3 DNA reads TGTGCCAGCAGCCAGGGCGGGGTTATATACAATCCCTTCTTT. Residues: CASSQGGVIYNPFF.